A selection of T cell receptor beta chains follows, all from one sample in a study of early T cells in non-severe SARS-CoV-2 infection. MiXCR, applied by TCRdb to the 5' RACE reads, yields one record per CDR3 protein. The sample has around 44,000 distinct CDR3 sequences, approximately 8.1% seen once. Source material: whole blood. The receptor source for this set is an adult who was a healthcare worker with PCR-confirmed SARS-CoV-2 infection or an uninfected control (not recorded which). Both conserved end residues are part of each CDR3. Each record gives: V gene, J gene, clone size, D gene, CDR3 DNA, CDR3 protein. The D gene is left open where the match is weak. Size is omitted from some rows. Given values are once, few, many or a class for expanded clones.

TRBV28,TRBJ2-7,many,-,TGTGCCAGCAGGGAAGTTTGGGGGACAAAGTCCTACGAGCAGTACTTC,CASREVWGTKSYEQYF
TRBV12-3/TRBV12-4,TRBJ1-6,many,TRBD1,TGTGCCAGCAGTCCAGGGGGCTTACCCCTCCACTTT,CASSPGGLPLHF
TRBV20-1,TRBJ1-2,many,TRBD1,TGCAGTGATTCTATGGGGGACAGGGCCTCTTATGGCTACACCTTC,CSDSMGDRASYGYTF
TRBV28,TRBJ1-6,many,-,TGTGCCAGCAGGGTGAGGGGCGACAGTAATAATTCACCCCTCCACTTT,CASRVRGDSNNSPLHF
TRBV6-1,TRBJ1-6,-,TRBD1,TGTGCCAGCACTTGGGACAGGGGTGGCTCACCCCTCCACTTT,CASTWDRGGSPLHF
TRBV24-1,TRBJ2-3,few,-,TGTGCCACCAGTGATGCTCAGGGGTGGACAGATACGCAGTATTTT,CATSDAQGWTDTQYF
TRBV5-4,TRBJ2-1,-,-,TGTGCCAGCAGCCCTAAGGATTTCGTCAATGAGCAGTTCTTC,CASSPKDFVNEQFF
TRBV3-1,TRBJ1-1,many,-,TGTGCCAGCAGCCGCGGACGTACTGAAGCTTTCTTT,CASSRGRTEAFF
TRBV5-4,TRBJ1-1,-,TRBD1,TGTGCCAGCAGCTTTGGACAGGGAGACACTGAAGCTTTCTTT,CASSFGQGDTEAFF
TRBV7-9,TRBJ1-1,-,TRBD1,TGTGCCAGCAGCATCCGGGACAGGGGAGAAGCTTTCTTT,CASSIRDRGEAFF
TRBV2,TRBJ1-1,few,-,TGTGCCAGCAGTGCGGGGTTCACTGAAGCTTTCTTT,CASSAGFTEAFF
TRBV3-1,TRBJ1-3,many,-,TGTGCCAGCAGCCCAAGTGGGGGGCACTACTCTGGAAACACCATATATTTT,CASSPSGGHYSGNTIYF
TRBV12-3/TRBV12-4,TRBJ1-5,few,TRBD1,TGTGCCAGCAGCCATGGGACAGGCGGGAATCAGCCCCAGCATTTT,CASSHGTGGNQPQHF
TRBV11-2,TRBJ1-6,-,TRBD1,TGTGCCAGCAGCTTAGTAGTGACAGGGGCACCCCTCCACTTT,CASSLVVTGAPLHF
TRBV6-6,TRBJ1-5,-,-,TGTGCCAGCAGTGGCGACACTAGCAATCAGCCCCAGCATTTT,CASSGDTSNQPQHF
TRBV28,TRBJ1-2,-,-,TGTGCCAGCAGTTGGACTGGTTATGGCTACACCTTC,CASSWTGYGYTF
TRBV29-1,TRBJ1-2,many,-,TGCAGCGTTGGAAGTGACACATCTGAGGGGGGCTACACCTTC,CSVGSDTSEGGYTF
TRBV12-3/TRBV12-4,TRBJ2-1,many,TRBD2,TGTGCCAGCAGCCGAGGACTAGCGGGGACCGGTAATGAGCAGTTCTTC,CASSRGLAGTGNEQFF
TRBV3-1,TRBJ2-2,few,-,TGTGCCAGCAGCCTGTCGGGCTTCACCGGGGAGCTGTTTTTT,CASSLSGFTGELFF
TRBV18,TRBJ1-2,many,TRBD1,TGTGCCAGCTCACCACAAACAGGGGGCGACGGCTATGGCTACACCTTC,CASSPQTGGDGYGYTF
TRBV28,TRBJ2-3,many,TRBD2,TGTGCCAGCAGTTTATGGGCTAGCGGGGGCACAGATACGCAGTATTTT,CASSLWASGGTDTQYF
TRBV15,TRBJ2-3,once,TRBD2,TGTGCCACCAGCAGAGATAGGAATAGCGGGCCTCAGGATACGCAGTATTTT,CATSRDRNSGPQDTQYF
TRBV18,TRBJ1-1,few,-,TGTGCCAGCTCATTCGGGGAGGACACTGAAGCTTTCTTT,CASSFGEDTEAFF
TRBV9,TRBJ1-1,few,-,TGTGCCAGCAGCGTAGTGGCGGGACCGAACACTGAAGCTTTCTTT,CASSVVAGPNTEAFF
TRBV12-3/TRBV12-4,TRBJ1-5,many,TRBD1,TGTGCCAGCAGAGGGGACAGTCAAAATCAGCCCCAGCATTTT,CASRGDSQNQPQHF
TRBV20-1,TRBJ1-1,many,-,TGCAGTGCTAGAACCTCTGAAGCTTTCTTT,CSARTSEAFF
TRBV11-2,TRBJ2-1,many,-,TGTGCCACCTCCGGGGTGAGCTCCTACAATGAGCAGTTCTTC,CATSGVSSYNEQFF
TRBV6-6,TRBJ1-1,many,TRBD1,TGTGCCAGCAGCCGACTACCGACAGGGGAAGCTTTCTTT,CASSRLPTGEAFF
TRBV11-2,TRBJ1-2,-,-,TGTGCCAGCAGCCTGCTTAAGGACTATGGCTACACCTTC,CASSLLKDYGYTF
TRBV3-1,TRBJ1-1,many,-,TGTGCCAGCAGCCAAGATGAGGAGGGCGGCACTGAAGCTTTCTTT,CASSQDEEGGTEAFF
TRBV9,TRBJ1-5,many,-,TGTGCCAGCAGCGTAGAGGCAGCTACCAATCAGCCCCAGCATTTT,CASSVEAATNQPQHF
TRBV12-3/TRBV12-4,TRBJ2-4,-,-,TGTGCCAGCAGTTTATGGGAATACAAAAACATTCAGTACTTC,CASSLWEYKNIQYF
TRBV12-3/TRBV12-4,TRBJ1-5,few,-,TGTGCCAGCAGTTCCCAGACAGGACAGCCCCAGCATTTT,CASSSQTGQPQHF
TRBV6-5,TRBJ2-3,few,TRBD1,TGTGCCAGCAGTACCAAGCGTAGGGGGCCGACAGATACGCAGTATTTT,CASSTKRRGPTDTQYF
TRBV25-1,TRBJ2-1,many,-,TGTGCCAGCAGAGACCATGAGGGCGGGAATGAGCAGTTCTTC,CASRDHEGGNEQFF
TRBV6-5,TRBJ2-5,-,TRBD1,TGTGCCAGCAGTTACTTGGGACAGGAGCAAGAGACCCAGTACTTC,CASSYLGQEQETQYF
TRBV28,TRBJ1-5,few,TRBD1,TGTGCCAGCAGGCCATACGGGACAGGGGGCAATCAGCCCCAGCATTTT,CASRPYGTGGNQPQHF
TRBV6-5,TRBJ2-2,-,-,TGTGCCAGCAGTTACTCGATTACATCTACGAACACCGGGGAGCTGTTTTTT,CASSYSITSTNTGELFF
TRBV15,TRBJ2-3,-,TRBD2,TGTGCCACCAGCAGCCCCCGGCTAGCGGGGACAGATACGCAGTATTTT,CATSSPRLAGTDTQYF
TRBV25-1,TRBJ1-6,many,-,TGTGCCAGCAGTGAAGGTGTGGGGCCACCCCTCCACTTT,CASSEGVGPPLHF
TRBV20-1,TRBJ2-3,few,-,TGCAGCCCCCGGACACATAGCACAGATACGCAGTATTTT,CSPRTHSTDTQYF
TRBV6-6,TRBJ2-3,many,TRBD2,TGTGCCAGCAGTTACGGACTAGAAGCGCAGTATTTT,CASSYGLEAQYF
TRBV29-1,TRBJ2-7,many,TRBD1,TGCAGCGGGAAGCCCTGGACAGGTTCGTCCGAGCAGTACTTC,CSGKPWTGSSEQYF
TRBV28,TRBJ1-2,many,-,TGTGCCAGCAGTTTAGCCGACAGAATAAACTATGGCTACACCTTC,CASSLADRINYGYTF
TRBV20-1,TRBJ2-5,-,-,TGCAGTGCTATAGGACGGCTAGGAGAGACCCAGTACTTC,CSAIGRLGETQYF
TRBV19,TRBJ1-5,many,-,TGTGCCAGTTTACGAACAGGGAGAATTAGGAATCAGCCCCAGCATTTT,CASLRTGRIRNQPQHF
TRBV12-3/TRBV12-4,TRBJ1-2,many,-,TGTGCCAGCAGGTCCACAGGGAACTCCGGCTACACCTTC,CASRSTGNSGYTF
TRBV7-9,TRBJ2-5,many,-,TGTGCCAGCAGCTTTTATATTGGCGAACAAGAGACCCAGTACTTC,CASSFYIGEQETQYF
TRBV11-2,TRBJ2-3,many,-,TGTGCCAGCAGCTCCTCCGGGACTAGCACAGATACGCAGTATTTT,CASSSSGTSTDTQYF
TRBV12-3/TRBV12-4,TRBJ1-2,-,-,TGTGCCAGCAGCCTGGGAGATGGCTACACCTTC,CASSLGDGYTF
TRBV5-1,TRBJ2-4,-,-,TGCGCCAGCAGCTCCACGCTGTGGAACAAAAACATTCAGTACTTC,CASSSTLWNKNIQYF
TRBV2,TRBJ1-6,few,-,TGTGCCAGCAGTGAATTGGAGAGAAATTCACCCCTCCACTTT,CASSELERNSPLHF
TRBV15,TRBJ2-2,many,-,TGTGCCACCAGCTTAAGGGTCGACGCCGGGGAGCTGTTTTTT,CATSLRVDAGELFF
TRBV21-1,TRBJ2-7,-,-,TGTGCCAGCAGCAAAGCGGACGGGTCCTACGAGCAGTACTTC,CASSKADGSYEQYF
TRBV30,TRBJ2-6,many,TRBD1,TGTGCCTGGAGTGATCCGGGACAGGTCATATCTGGGGCCAACGTCCTGACTTTC,CAWSDPGQVISGANVLTF
TRBV19,TRBJ2-3,many,-,TGTGCCAGTAGTATGATTCGGGCAGGGGGGCGCACAGATACGCAGTATTTT,CASSMIRAGGRTDTQYF
TRBV11-2,TRBJ2-1,-,-,TGTGCCAGCAGCTTCGTTCCTAGCTCGGGCAATGAGCAGTTCTTC,CASSFVPSSGNEQFF
TRBV12-3/TRBV12-4,TRBJ2-1,few,TRBD2,TGTGCCAGCAGTCCTCTAGCGGGGAACAATGAGCAGTTCTTC,CASSPLAGNNEQFF